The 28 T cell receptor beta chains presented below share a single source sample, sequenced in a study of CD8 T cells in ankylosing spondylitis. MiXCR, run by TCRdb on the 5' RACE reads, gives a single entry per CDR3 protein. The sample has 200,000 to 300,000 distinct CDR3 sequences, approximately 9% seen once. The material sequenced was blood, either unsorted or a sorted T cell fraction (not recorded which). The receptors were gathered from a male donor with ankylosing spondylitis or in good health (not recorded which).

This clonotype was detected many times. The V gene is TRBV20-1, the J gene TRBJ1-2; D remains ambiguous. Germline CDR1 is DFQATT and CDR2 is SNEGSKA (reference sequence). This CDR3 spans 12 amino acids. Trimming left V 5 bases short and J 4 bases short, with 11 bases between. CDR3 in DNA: TGCAGTGCTCACACAGCCTTCTATGGCTACACCTTC. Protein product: CSAHTAFYGYTF.

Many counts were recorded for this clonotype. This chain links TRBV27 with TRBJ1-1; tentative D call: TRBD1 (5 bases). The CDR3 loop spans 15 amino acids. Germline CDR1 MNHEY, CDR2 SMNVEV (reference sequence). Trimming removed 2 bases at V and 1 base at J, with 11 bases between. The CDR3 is CASSLLLGQNTEAFF. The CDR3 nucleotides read TGTGCCAGCAGTTTACTATTAGGACAGAACACTGAAGCTTTCTTT.

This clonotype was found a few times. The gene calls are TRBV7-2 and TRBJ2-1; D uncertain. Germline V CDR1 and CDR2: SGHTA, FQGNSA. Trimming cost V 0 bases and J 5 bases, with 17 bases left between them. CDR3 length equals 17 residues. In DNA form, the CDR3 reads TGTGCCAGCAGCTTAGCGCTTGAGACCTCCCTCGACAATGAGCAGTTCTTC. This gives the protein CASSLALETSLDNEQFF. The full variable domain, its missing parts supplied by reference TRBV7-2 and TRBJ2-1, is GAGVSQSPSNKVTEKGKDVELRCDPISGHTALYWYRQSLGQGLEFLIYFQGNSAPDKSGLPSDRFSAERTGGSVSTLTIQRTQQEDSAVYLCASSLALETSLDNEQFFGPGTRLTVL.

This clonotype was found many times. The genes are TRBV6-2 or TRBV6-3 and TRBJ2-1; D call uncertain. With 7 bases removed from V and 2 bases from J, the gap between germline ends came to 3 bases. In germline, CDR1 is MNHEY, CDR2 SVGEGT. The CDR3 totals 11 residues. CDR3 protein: CASNAYNEQFF. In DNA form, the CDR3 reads TGTGCCAGCAACGCCTACAATGAGCAGTTCTTC.

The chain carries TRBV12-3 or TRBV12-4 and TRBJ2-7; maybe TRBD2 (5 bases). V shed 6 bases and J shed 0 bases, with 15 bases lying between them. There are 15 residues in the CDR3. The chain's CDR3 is CASRGGDASSYEQYF. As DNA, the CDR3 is TGTGCCAGCAGAGGAGGCGACGCAAGCTCCTACGAGCAGTACTTC.

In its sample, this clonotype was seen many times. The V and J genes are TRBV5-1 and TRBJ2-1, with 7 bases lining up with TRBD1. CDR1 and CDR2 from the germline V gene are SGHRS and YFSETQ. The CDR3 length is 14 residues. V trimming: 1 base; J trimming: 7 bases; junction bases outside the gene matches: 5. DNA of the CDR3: TGCGCCAGCAGCTTGTCAGGGGGTGAAAATGAGCAGTTCTTC. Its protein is CASSLSGGENEQFF.

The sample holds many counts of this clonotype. CDR3 DNA sequence: TGTGCCAGCAGTCCGACTTTCATGAACACTGAAGCTTTCTTT. The encoded protein is CASSPTFMNTEAFF. V gene TRBV12-3 or TRBV12-4 combines with J gene TRBJ1-1; D remains ambiguous. This CDR3 region has 14 residues. V dropped 5 bases and J dropped 0 bases, with 10 bases sitting between them.

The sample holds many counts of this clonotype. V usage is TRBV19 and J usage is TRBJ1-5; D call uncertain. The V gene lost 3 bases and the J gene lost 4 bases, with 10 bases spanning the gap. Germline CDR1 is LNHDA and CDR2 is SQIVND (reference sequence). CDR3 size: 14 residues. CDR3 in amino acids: CASSIGEGNQPQHF. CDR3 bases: TGTGCCAGTAGTATTGGGGAAGGGAATCAGCCCCAGCATTTT.

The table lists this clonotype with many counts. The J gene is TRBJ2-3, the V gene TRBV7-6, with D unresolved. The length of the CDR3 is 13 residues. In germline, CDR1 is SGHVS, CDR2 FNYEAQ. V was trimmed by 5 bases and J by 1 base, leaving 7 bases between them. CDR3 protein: CASSPRGTDTQYF. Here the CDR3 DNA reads TGTGCCAGCAGCCCCCGTGGCACAGATACGCAGTATTTT. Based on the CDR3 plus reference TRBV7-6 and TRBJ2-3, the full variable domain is GAGVSQSPRYKVTKRGQDVALRCDPISGHVSLYWYRQALGQGPEFLTYFNYEAQQDKSGLPNDRFSAERPEGSISTLTIQRTEQRDSAMYRCASSPRGTDTQYFGPGTRLTVL.

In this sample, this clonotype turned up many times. The CDR3: CAVEGNEQFF. The CDR3 coding sequence is TGTGCCGTTGAAGGGAATGAGCAGTTCTTC. The rearrangement uses TRBV2 and TRBJ2-1, with D hard to call. CDR1 SNHLY and CDR2 FYNNEI come from the germline V gene. V lost 11 bases to trimming and J lost 7 bases, with 9 bases between them. There are 10 residues in the CDR3.

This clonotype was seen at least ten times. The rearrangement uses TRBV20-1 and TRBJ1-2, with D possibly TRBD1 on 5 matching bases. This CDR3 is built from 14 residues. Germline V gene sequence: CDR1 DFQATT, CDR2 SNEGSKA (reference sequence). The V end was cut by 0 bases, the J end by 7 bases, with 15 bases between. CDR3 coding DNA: TGCAGTGCTAGAGATAGGGGACGGTCCGTTGGCTACACCTTC. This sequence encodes CSARDRGRSVGYTF.

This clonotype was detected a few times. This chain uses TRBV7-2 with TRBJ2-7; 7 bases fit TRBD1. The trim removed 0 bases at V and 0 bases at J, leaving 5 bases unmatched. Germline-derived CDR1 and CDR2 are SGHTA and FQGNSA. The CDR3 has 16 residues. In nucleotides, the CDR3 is TGTGCCAGCAGCTTAGCGGGGACAGAACCCTCCTACGAGCAGTACTTC. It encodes CASSLAGTEPSYEQYF.

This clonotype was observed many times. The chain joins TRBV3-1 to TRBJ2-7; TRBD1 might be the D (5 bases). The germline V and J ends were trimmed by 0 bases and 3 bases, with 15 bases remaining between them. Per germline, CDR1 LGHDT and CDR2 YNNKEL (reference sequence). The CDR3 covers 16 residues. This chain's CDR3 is CASSQDRTTTIYEQYF. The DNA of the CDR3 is TGTGCCAGCAGCCAAGACCGGACAACAACCATCTACGAGCAGTACTTC.

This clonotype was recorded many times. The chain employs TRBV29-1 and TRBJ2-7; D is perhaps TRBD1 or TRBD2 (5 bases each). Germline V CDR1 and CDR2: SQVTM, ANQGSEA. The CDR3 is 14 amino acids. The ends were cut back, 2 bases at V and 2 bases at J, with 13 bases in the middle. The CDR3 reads CSVEIGDRPYEQYF. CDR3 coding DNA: TGCAGCGTTGAAATTGGGGACCGCCCCTACGAGCAGTACTTC.

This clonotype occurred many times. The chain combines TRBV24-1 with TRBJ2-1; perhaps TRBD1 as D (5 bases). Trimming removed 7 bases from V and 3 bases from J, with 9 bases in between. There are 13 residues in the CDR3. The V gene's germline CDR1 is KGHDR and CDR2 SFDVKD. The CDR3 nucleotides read TGTGCCACCAGGTCTGACAGCTACAATGAGCAGTTCTTC. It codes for CATRSDSYNEQFF.

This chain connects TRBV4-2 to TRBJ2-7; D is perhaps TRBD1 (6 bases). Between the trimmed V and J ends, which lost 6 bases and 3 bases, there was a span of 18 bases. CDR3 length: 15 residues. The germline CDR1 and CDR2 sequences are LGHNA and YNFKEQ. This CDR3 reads CASSLTGTPDYEQYF. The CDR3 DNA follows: TGTGCCAGCAGTCTCACCGGGACACCGGACTACGAGCAGTACTTC.

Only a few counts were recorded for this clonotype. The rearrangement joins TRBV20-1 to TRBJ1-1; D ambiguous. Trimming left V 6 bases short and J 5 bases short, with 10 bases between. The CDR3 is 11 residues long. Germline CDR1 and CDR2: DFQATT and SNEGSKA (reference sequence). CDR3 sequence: CSAQSPTEAFF. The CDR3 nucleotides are TGCAGTGCCCAGAGCCCGACTGAAGCTTTCTTT.

The CDR3 DNA reads TGTGCCAGCAGCCGCCGGGACAGGGGCAAGGTAGATGAAGCTTTCTTT. Translation gives CASSRRDRGKVDEAFF. The chain joins TRBV7-9 to TRBJ1-1; 10 bases agree with TRBD1. Germline CDR1 SEHNR, CDR2 FQNEAQ (reference sequence). The CDR3 covers 16 residues. The J segment lost 7 bases and the V segment lost 5 bases, leaving 13 bases of the junction unmatched.

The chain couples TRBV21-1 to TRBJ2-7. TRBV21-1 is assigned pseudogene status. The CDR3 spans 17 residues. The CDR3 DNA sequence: TGTGCCAGCAGCAAAGTGAGCAGTATGGCCGACCCCTACGAGCAGTACTTC. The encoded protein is CASSKVSSMADPYEQYF.

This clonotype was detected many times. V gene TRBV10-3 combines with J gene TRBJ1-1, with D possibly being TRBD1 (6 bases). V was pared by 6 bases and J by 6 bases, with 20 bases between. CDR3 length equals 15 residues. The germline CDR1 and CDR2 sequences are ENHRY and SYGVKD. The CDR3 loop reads CAIRATGGRGAEAFF. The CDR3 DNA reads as TGTGCCATCAGGGCTACGGGGGGGCGCGGGGCTGAAGCTTTCTTT.

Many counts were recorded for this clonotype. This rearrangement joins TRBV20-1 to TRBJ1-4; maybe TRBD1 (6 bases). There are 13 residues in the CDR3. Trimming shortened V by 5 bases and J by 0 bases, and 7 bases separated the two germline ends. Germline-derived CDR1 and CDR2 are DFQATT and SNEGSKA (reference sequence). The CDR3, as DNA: TGCAGTGCTTCAGGGGCAACTAATGAAAAACTGTTTTTT. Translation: CSASGATNEKLFF.

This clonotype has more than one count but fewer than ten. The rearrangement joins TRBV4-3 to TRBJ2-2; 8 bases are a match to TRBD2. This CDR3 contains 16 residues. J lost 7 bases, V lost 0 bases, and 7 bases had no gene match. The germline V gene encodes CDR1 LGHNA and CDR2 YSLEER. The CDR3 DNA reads TGCGCCAGCAGCCAAGATGGAATAGCGGGGTTCGGGGAGCTGTTTTTT. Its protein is CASSQDGIAGFGELFF.

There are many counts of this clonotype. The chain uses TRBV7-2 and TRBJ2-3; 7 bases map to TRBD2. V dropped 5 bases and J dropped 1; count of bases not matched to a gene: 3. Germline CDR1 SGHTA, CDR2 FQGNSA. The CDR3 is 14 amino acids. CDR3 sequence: CASSRAGGTDTQYF. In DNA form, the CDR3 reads TGTGCCAGCAGCCGGGCGGGGGGCACAGATACGCAGTATTTT.

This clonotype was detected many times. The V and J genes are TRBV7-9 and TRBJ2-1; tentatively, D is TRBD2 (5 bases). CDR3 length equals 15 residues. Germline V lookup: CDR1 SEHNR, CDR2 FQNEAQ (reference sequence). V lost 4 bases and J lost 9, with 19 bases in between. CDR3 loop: CASSSTQIVGGEQFF. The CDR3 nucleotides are TGTGCCAGCAGCTCTACACAAATCGTCGGAGGTGAGCAGTTCTTC.

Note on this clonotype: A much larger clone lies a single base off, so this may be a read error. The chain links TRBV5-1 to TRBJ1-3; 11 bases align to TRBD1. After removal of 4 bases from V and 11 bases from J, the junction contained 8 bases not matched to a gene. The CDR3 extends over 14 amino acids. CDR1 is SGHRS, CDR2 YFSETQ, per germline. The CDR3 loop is CASSLGQGANPIYF. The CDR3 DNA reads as TGCGCCAGCAGCCTCGGACAGGGGGCGAACCCCATATATTTT.

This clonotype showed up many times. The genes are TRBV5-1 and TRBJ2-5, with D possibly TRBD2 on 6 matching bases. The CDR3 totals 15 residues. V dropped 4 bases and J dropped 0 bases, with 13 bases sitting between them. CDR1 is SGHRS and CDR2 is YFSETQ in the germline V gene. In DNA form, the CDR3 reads TGCGCCAGCAGCCGGGACTCCCCCTACCAAGAGACCCAGTACTTC. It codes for CASSRDSPYQETQYF.

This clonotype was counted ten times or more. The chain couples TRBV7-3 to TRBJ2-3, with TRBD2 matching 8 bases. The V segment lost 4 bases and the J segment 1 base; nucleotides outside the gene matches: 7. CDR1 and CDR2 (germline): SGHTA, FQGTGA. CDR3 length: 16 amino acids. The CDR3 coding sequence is TGTGCCAGCAGCTCCCGCCCGACTAGCGGCACAGATACGCAGTATTTT. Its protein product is CASSSRPTSGTDTQYF.

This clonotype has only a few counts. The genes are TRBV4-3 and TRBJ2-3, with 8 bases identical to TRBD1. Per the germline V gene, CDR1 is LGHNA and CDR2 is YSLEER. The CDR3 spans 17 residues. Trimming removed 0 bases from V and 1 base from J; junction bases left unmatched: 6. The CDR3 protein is CASSQEVAGGGTDTQYF. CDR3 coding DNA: TGCGCCAGCAGCCAAGAGGTGGCAGGGGGCGGCACAGATACGCAGTATTTT.